The T cell receptor (beta chain) under discussion was sequenced for a study of cytomegalovirus exposure and HLA in healthy donors. General study findings and limits: An observed cluster of highly shared sequence variants was recorded as a likely sequencing artifact.

The germline V gene encodes CDR1 MNHNS and CDR2 SASEGT. The V end was cut by 11 bases, the J end by 2 bases, with 19 bases between. This CDR3 spans 14 amino acids. Vbeta (60) and Jbeta (13) primers were used in the PCR. Produced via immunoSEQ multiplex PCR; TCRdb's table is partial and in-frame only. The data hold 140,000 or so clones, with around 86% observed a single time. On this clone: The antigen is not known.

Participants comprised healthy donors of bone marrow. The sample consisted of PBMCs. This rearrangement joins TRBV6-1 to TRBJ2-7, with D perhaps matching TRBD1 (6 bases). The clonotype comes from a female donor in good health and CMV-seronegative. In DNA form, the CDR3 reads TGTGCCGCCCGCCCAGCAGGGGCGACCTACGAGCAGTACTTC. Translating gives CAARPAGATYEQYF.